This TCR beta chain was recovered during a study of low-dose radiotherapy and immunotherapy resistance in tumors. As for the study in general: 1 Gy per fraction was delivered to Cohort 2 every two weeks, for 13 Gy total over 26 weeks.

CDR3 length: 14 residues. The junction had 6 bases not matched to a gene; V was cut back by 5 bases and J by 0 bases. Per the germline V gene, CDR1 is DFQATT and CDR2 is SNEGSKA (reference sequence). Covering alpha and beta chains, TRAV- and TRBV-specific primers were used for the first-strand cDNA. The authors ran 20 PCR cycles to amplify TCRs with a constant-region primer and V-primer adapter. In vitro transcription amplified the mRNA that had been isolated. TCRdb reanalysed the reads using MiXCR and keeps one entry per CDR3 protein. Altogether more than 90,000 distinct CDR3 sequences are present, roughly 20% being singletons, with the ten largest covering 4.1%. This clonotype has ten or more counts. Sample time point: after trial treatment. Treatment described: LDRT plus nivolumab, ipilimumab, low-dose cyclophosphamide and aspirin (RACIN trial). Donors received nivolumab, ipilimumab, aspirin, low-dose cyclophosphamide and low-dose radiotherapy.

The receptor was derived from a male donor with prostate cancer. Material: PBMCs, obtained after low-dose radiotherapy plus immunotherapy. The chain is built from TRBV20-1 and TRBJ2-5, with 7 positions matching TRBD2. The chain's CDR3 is CSAGSGTNQETQYF. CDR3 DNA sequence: TGCAGTGCTGGATCCGGGACTAACCAAGAGACCCAGTACTTC.